A selection of T cell receptor beta chains follows, all from one sample in a study of identical twins. TCRdb reprocessed the 5' RACE reads with MiXCR, giving one entry per CDR3 protein. The table lists nearly 900,000 distinct CDR3 sequences, roughly 12% of them singletons. Another study also made use of these data, one on yellow fever vaccine responses in identical twins.

The sample comprised PBMCs. These receptor sequences come from a woman aged 18-29 years in good health. Both conserved end residues are part of each CDR3. The D gene is left open where the match is weak. Size values are once, few and many counts, or a class for expanded clones, and some rows have none.

NA	TRBD2	TRBJ2-7	TRBV10-2	CAIHPGGGSYEQYF	TGCGCCATCCACCCTGGCGGGGGTTCCTACGAGCAGTACTTC
NA	TRBD2	TRBJ2-1	TRBV18	CASSGGLAGSGSYNEQFF	TGTGCCAGCTCAGGGGGACTAGCGGGAAGCGGTTCCTACAATGAGCAGTTCTTC
few	TRBD2	TRBJ2-1	TRBV11-2	CASSLVMGTSDEQFF	TGTGCCAGCAGCTTAGTGATGGGGACTAGCGATGAGCAGTTCTTC
few	NA	TRBJ1-6	TRBV5-1	CASSSGGPLEF	TGCGCCAGCAGTTCCGGGGGCCCCCTGGAATTT
many	TRBD2	TRBJ2-1	TRBV5-1	CASSLSGRAGNEQFF	TGTGCCAGCAGTTTGAGCGGGAGGGCTGGTAATGAGCAGTTCTTC
NA	TRBD2	TRBJ2-5	TRBV19	CASSKRAGVGVETQYF	TGTGCCAGTAGTAAAAGAGCGGGAGTGGGTGTAGAGACCCAGTACTTC
NA	TRBD2	TRBJ2-1	TRBV15	CATSRGAGGYNEQFF	TGTGCCACCAGCAGAGGAGCGGGAGGGTACAATGAGCAGTTCTTC
few	NA	TRBJ1-1	TRBV12-3/TRBV12-4	CASSSAPRGNTEAFF	TGTGCCAGCAGTTCGGCCCCGCGAGGGAACACTGAAGCTTTCTTT
few	TRBD1	TRBJ1-1	TRBV24-1	CATSVAGGGTEAFF	TGTGCCACCAGTGTTGCAGGGGGTGGCACTGAAGCTTTCTTT
NA	TRBD2	TRBJ2-1	TRBV11-2	CASSIHPPGTSGRASEQFF	TGTGCCAGCAGCATCCACCCGCCGGGCACTAGCGGGAGGGCCTCTGAGCAGTTCTTC
many	NA	TRBJ1-2	TRBV4-1	CASSPRDTYGYTF	TGCGCCAGCAGCCCCCGGGACACCTATGGCTACACCTTC
NA	NA	TRBJ2-7	TRBV7-9	CASSVLSGRAYEQYF	TGTGCCAGCAGCGTCCTCAGCGGACGGGCCTACGAGCAGTACTTC
few	TRBD1	TRBJ1-1	TRBV9	CASSSTGTSTEAFF	TGTGCCAGCAGCTCGACAGGGACTTCGACTGAAGCTTTCTTT
NA	NA	TRBJ2-5	TRBV7-8	CASSLKGVRETQYF	TGTGCCAGCAGCCTAAAGGGGGTTCGAGAGACCCAGTACTTC
few	TRBD1	TRBJ2-7	TRBV4-2	CASSPGPGTGDVSSYEQYF	TGTGCCAGCAGCCCTGGTCCCGGGACAGGGGACGTTAGCTCCTACGAGCAGTACTTC
NA	NA	TRBJ1-1	TRBV11-2	CASSLALTVKNTVAFF	TGTGCCAGCAGCTTAGCCCTGACAGTCAAGAACACTGTAGCTTTCTTT
few	NA	TRBJ1-5	TRBV27	CASSFRGGVPGQPQHF	TGTGCCAGCAGTTTCCGCGGGGGGGTTCCCGGTCAGCCCCAGCATTTT
NA	TRBD1	TRBJ1-6	TRBV5-1	CASSSTGDGSPLHF	TGCGCCAGCAGCTCAACAGGGGACGGTTCACCCCTCCACTTT
NA	NA	TRBJ2-7	TRBV14	CASSQDLGGSYEQYF	TGTGCCAGCAGCCAAGATCTAGGCGGTTCCTACGAGCAGTACTTC
NA	NA	TRBJ1-1	TRBV12-3/TRBV12-4	CASSPRVPGLNTEAFF	TGTGCCAGCAGTCCTAGAGTGCCCGGGCTGAACACTGAAGCTTTCTTT
few	NA	TRBJ2-3	TRBV19	CASSIVLAGFGTDTQYF	TGTGCCAGTAGTATAGTCTTGGCAGGGTTCGGCACAGATACGCAGTATTTT
few	NA	TRBJ2-7	TRBV7-2	CASSLARVGLFSYEQYF	TGTGCCAGCAGCTTAGCGCGCGTCGGTCTCTTCTCCTACGAGCAGTACTTC
few	TRBD2	TRBJ2-7	TRBV5-1	CASSLKKREITSYEQYF	TGCGCCAGCAGCTTGAAGAAGCGGGAGATTACCTCCTACGAGCAGTACTTC
NA	TRBD2	TRBJ2-7	TRBV9	CASSVGAGGAYEQYF	TGTGCCAGCAGCGTAGGTGCGGGAGGAGCCTACGAGCAGTACTTC
NA	TRBD1	TRBJ2-5	TRBV20-1	CSARRWDRMVAETQYF	TGCAGTGCTAGGAGGTGGGACAGGATGGTAGCGGAGACCCAGTACTTC
few	NA	TRBJ1-1	TRBV12-5	CASAPEHYSWAPHTEAFF	TGTGCTAGTGCCCCAGAGCACTATTCGTGGGCGCCTCACACTGAAGCTTTCTTT
NA	NA	TRBJ2-7	TRBV6-1	CASSVEHPYEQYF	TGTGCCAGCAGTGTGGAACACCCCTACGAGCAGTACTTC
few	NA	TRBJ1-2	TRBV19	CASTPGRDFGYGYTF	TGTGCCAGTACCCCAGGGCGGGACTTTGGATATGGCTACACCTTC
NA	TRBD1	TRBJ1-1	TRBV20-1	CSALRPQGALNTEAFF	TGCAGTGCTCTACGGCCCCAGGGGGCCTTGAACACTGAAGCTTTCTTT
many	TRBD2	TRBJ2-2	TRBV4-1	CASTPKRDPPVRELFF	TGCGCCAGCACCCCCAAGCGGGATCCACCTGTCAGGGAGCTGTTTTTT
many	NA	TRBJ1-1	TRBV5-1	CASSLSPQRNTEAFF	TGCGCCAGCAGCTTGAGTCCGCAAAGGAACACTGAAGCTTTCTTT
NA	NA	TRBJ2-1	TRBV19	CASSRNRRGMHEQFF	TGTGCCAGTAGCAGGAATAGGAGAGGTATGCATGAGCAGTTCTTC
few	TRBD1	TRBJ1-1	TRBV11-1	CASGQGPNTEAFF	TGTGCCAGCGGACAGGGGCCGAACACTGAAGCTTTCTTT
NA	TRBD2	TRBJ2-1	TRBV18	CASSQGPGLDYNEQFF	TGTGCCAGCTCGCAAGGGCCGGGACTAGATTACAATGAGCAGTTCTTC
NA	TRBD1	TRBJ2-3	TRBV9	CASSVVTGGLTDTQYF	TGTGCCAGCAGCGTAGTCACAGGGGGCCTTACAGATACGCAGTATTTT
few	TRBD2	TRBJ2-1	TRBV20-1	CSASKAGASEQFF	TGCAGTGCTAGTAAGGCGGGAGCCAGTGAGCAGTTCTTC
NA	NA	TRBJ2-7	TRBV4-2	CASSQEPGSEQYF	TGTGCCAGCAGCCAAGAGCCCGGCTCCGAGCAGTACTTC
many	NA	TRBJ1-2	TRBV29-1	CSVDGGVGGYTF	TGCAGCGTTGATGGGGGAGTAGGTGGCTACACCTTC
many	NA	TRBJ2-7	TRBV28	CASSWLGTYEQYF	TGTGCCAGCAGTTGGTTGGGAACCTACGAGCAGTACTTC
NA	TRBD2	TRBJ2-1	TRBV3-1	CASSQDFSASGRIEQFF	TGTGCCAGCAGCCAAGATTTCTCGGCTAGCGGGAGGATTGAGCAGTTCTTC